This TCR beta chain was captured in a study of cytomegalovirus exposure and HLA in healthy donors. A note on this clone: The antigen is unknown.

CDR1 and CDR2 from the germline V gene are SQVTM and ANQGSEA. The CDR3 loop spans 16 amino acids. The trim removed 7 bases at V and 7 bases at J, leaving 13 bases unmatched. Overall study results and limits: The tendency of first-cohort TCR clusters to co-occur in the approximately 110 validation repertoires was identified by a subsequent analysis. CMV antigen specificity was confirmed in vitro for a few CMV-associated chains.

The data were produced by immunoSEQ multiplex PCR, yet TCRdb's version contains in-frame clones alone and is incomplete. The data show some 150,000 clones, about 83% seen once. The chain recombines TRBV29-1 with TRBJ2-2, with 12 bases matching TRBD2. The sample comprised PBMCs. The sequence was collected from a woman in her thirties in good health and CMV-seronegative. This chain's CDR3 is CSGAHASGGAGGELFF. DNA for the CDR3: TGCAGCGGGGCCCACGCTAGCGGGGGGGCCGGCGGGGAGCTGTTTTTT.